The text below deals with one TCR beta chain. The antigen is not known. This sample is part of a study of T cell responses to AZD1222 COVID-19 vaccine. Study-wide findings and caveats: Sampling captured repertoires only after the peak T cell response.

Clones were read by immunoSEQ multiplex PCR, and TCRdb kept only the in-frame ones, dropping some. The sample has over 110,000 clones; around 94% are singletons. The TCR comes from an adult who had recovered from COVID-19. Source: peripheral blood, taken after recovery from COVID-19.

CDR3 in amino acids: CASSYSGGSYEQYF. CDR3 nucleotides: TGTGCCAGCAGTTACTCGGGGGGTTCGTACGAGCAGTACTTC. The chain is built from TRBV6-5 and TRBJ2-7, with D possibly being TRBD2 (6 bases). V dropped 0 bases and J dropped 4 bases, with 10 bases sitting between them. Per germline, CDR1 MNHEY and CDR2 SVGAGI. The CDR3 loop spans 14 amino acids.